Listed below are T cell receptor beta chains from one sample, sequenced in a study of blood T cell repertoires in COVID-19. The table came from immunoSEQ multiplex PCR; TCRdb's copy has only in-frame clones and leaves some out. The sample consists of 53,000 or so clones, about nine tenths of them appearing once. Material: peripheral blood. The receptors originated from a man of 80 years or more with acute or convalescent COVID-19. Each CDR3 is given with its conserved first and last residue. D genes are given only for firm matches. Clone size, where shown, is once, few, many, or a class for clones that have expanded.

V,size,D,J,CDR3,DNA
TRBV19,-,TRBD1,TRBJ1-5,CASSIPGGRNQPQHF,TGTGCCAGTAGTATACCAGGGGGTCGCAATCAGCCCCAGCATTTT
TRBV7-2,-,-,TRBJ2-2,CASSSTNTGELFF,TGTGCCAGCAGCTCCACGAACACCGGGGAGCTGTTTTTT
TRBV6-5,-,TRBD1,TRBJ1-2,CASSQRDSNGYTF,TGTGCCAGCAGCCAACGGGACAGCAATGGCTACACCTTC
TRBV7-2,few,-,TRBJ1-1,CASSLRGENTEAFF,TGTGCCAGCAGCTTACGGGGGGAGAACACTGAAGCTTTCTTT
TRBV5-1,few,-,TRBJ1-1,CASSLRGGTEAFF,TGCGCCAGCAGCTTAAGGGGTGGCACTGAAGCTTTCTTT
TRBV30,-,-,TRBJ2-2,CAWVTGRGLAGELFF,TGTGCCTGGGTAACGGGTCGAGGGTTGGCCGGGGAGCTGTTTTTT
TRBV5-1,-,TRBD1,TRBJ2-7,CASTAEGGGSYEQYF,TGCGCCAGCACCGCGGAAGGGGGCGGTTCGTACGAGCAGTACTTC
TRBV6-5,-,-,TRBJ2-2,CASSQNTNTGELFF,TGTGCCAGCAGCCAGAATACGAACACCGGGGAGCTGTTTTTT
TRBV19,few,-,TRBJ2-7,CASSIEEAPLREQYF,TGTGCCAGTAGTATAGAGGAGGCGCCGCTGCGCGAGCAGTACTTC
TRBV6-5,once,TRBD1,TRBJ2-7,CASRPTGTIEQYF,TGTGCCAGCAGGCCGACAGGGACGATTGAGCAGTACTTC
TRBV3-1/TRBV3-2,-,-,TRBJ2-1,CASSQVSGNNEQFF,TGTGCCAGCAGCCAAGTCTCCGGGAACAATGAGCAGTTCTTC
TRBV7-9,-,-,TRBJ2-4,CASSLEGGTGKNIQYF,TGTGCCAGCAGCTTAGAAGGCGGAACGGGCAAAAACATTCAGTACTTC
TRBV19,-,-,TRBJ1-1,CASSLDPRGYTEAFF,TGTGCCAGTAGCCTGGACCCTCGGGGGTACACTGAAGCTTTCTTT
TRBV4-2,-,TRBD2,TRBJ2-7,CASSQEKTSGGRIHEQYF,TGTGCCAGCAGCCAAGAAAAGACTAGCGGGGGGAGGATCCACGAGCAGTACTTC
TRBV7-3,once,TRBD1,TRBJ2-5,CASSPDRGRMETQYF,TGTGCCAGCAGCCCGGACAGGGGGCGCATGGAGACCCAGTACTTC
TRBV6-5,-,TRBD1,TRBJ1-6,CASRGTGINSPLHF,TGTGCCAGCAGAGGGACAGGGATTAATTCACCCCTCCACTTT
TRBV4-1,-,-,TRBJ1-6,CASSQDRGVVSPLHF,TGCGCCAGCAGCCAAGATCGGGGAGTAGTTTCACCCCTCCACTTT
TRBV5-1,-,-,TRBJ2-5,CASSYGGPGETQYF,TGCGCCAGCAGCTACGGGGGGCCGGGAGAGACCCAGTACTTC
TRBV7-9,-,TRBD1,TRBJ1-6,CASSLGTGVFRDSPLHF,TGTGCCAGCAGCCTCGGGACAGGGGTTTTTAGGGATTCACCCCTCCACTTT
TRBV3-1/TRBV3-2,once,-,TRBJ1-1,CASSPTVENTEAFF,TGTGCCAGCAGCCCGACTGTAGAGAACACTGAAGCTTTCTTT
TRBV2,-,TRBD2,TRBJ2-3,CASRRASGLGGTDTQYF,TGTGCCAGCCGGCGGGCTAGCGGGTTGGGTGGCACAGATACGCAGTATTTT
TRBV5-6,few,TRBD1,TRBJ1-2,CASSLDPRGPYGYTF,TGTGCCAGCAGCTTGGATCCCAGGGGGCCCTATGGCTACACCTTC
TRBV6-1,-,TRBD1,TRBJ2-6,CASSEFGTGTLSGANVLTF,TGTGCCAGCAGTGAATTTGGGACAGGGACCTTGTCTGGGGCCAACGTCCTGACTTTC
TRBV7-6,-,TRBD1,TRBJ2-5,CASSAGTVKETQYF,TGTGCCAGCAGCGCTGGGACAGTGAAAGAGACCCAGTACTTC
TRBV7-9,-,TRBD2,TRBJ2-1,CASSLVRAGGAEQFF,TGTGCCAGCAGCTTAGTTCGAGCGGGGGGTGCGGAGCAGTTCTTC
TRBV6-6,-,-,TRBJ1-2,CASSRGDYGYTF,TGTGCCAGCAGTCGCGGGGATTATGGCTACACCTTC
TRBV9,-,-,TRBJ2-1,CASSRDQGEQFF,TGTGCCAGCAGCCGAGATCAGGGTGAGCAGTTCTTC
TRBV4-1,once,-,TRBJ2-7,CASSQAGTATYEQYF,TGCGCCAGCAGCCAAGCCGGGACTGCCACCTACGAGCAGTACTTC
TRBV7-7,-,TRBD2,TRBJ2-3,CASSLGLAGTDTQYF,TGTGCTAGCAGCTTAGGACTAGCGGGCACAGATACGCAGTATTTT
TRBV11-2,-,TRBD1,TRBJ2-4,CASSLVQGVRGKNIQYF,TGTGCCAGCAGCTTGGTCCAGGGGGTTAGGGGGAAAAACATTCAGTACTTC
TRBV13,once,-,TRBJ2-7,CASSLSRRRGGNSYEQYF,TGTGCCAGCAGCCTTTCCAGGCGTAGGGGAGGAAACTCCTACGAGCAGTACTTC
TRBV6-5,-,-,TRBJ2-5,CASSPRGASQETQYF,TGTGCCAGCAGTCCCCGGGGGGCTAGCCAAGAGACCCAGTACTTC
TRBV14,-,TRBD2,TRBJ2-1,CASSPRLAGGRWNEQFF,TGTGCCAGCAGCCCACGCCTAGCGGGGGGGCGTTGGAATGAGCAGTTCTTC
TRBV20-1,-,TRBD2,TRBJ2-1,CSGGAVGEQFF,TGCAGCGGGGGGGCCGTTGGTGAGCAGTTCTTC
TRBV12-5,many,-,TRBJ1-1,CASGTGIMNTEAFF,TGTGCTAGTGGTACAGGGATAATGAACACTGAAGCTTTCTTT